This T cell receptor (gamma chain) was obtained from a study of gamma-delta chains in newborns, infants, children. Looking at the study overall: Polyclonal expansion of innate γδ T cells after birth follows microbial exposure.

CDR1 and CDR2 (germline): GITISATS, ISYDGTV (reference sequence). The V segment lost 2 bases and the J segment 7 bases; nucleotides outside the gene matches: 8. The CDR3 spans 17 residues. TCRdb re-processed the reads using CATT. In the table there are roughly 1,700 gamma-chain clones, almost 70% of which are singletons. The sequencing input was blood. The J gene is TRGJP, the V gene TRGV9. No J segment appears in TCRdb, so it was assigned here by matching the sequence to germline. The clonotype originates from a child who was a newborn, infant or young child, either healthy, febrile or measles-vaccinated (not recorded which). CDR3 in amino acids: CALWEAIRELGKKIKVF. DNA for the CDR3: TGTGCCTTGTGGGAGGCCATCCGGGAGTTGGGCAAAAAAATCAAGGTATTT.